Listed here is a single T cell receptor (beta chain). The method was immunoSEQ multiplex PCR; TCRdb's version includes in-frame clones alone and lacks a portion of them. The sample comprises under 70,000 clones, roughly 90% of which are singletons, and 0.62% rests with the top ten. This sample is part of a study of OX40 agonist ivuxolimab in advanced cancers. The TCR sequence derives from an adult with an advanced solid tumor such as melanoma, head and neck, liver or kidney cancer. The input for sequencing was CD4+ or CD8+ T cells sorted from blood, taken in a trial of the OX40 agonist ivuxolimab.

The CDR3 DNA is TGTGCCAGCAGCGTAGGACTAGCGGGGTTAGAGACCCAGTACTTC. This translates into CASSVGLAGLETQYF. This chain connects TRBV9 to TRBJ2-5; TRBD2 matches 11 bases. This CDR3 region has 15 residues. The V segment lost 0 bases and the J segment 4 bases; nucleotides outside the gene matches: 2. The germline CDR1 and CDR2 sequences are SGDLS and YYNGEE. Together with reference TRBV9 and TRBJ2-5, the CDR3 gives the full variable domain: DSGVTQTPKHLITATGQRVTLRCSPRSGDLSVYWYQQSLDQGLQFLIQYYNGEERAKGNILERFSAQQFPDLHSELNLSSLELGDSALYFCASSVGLAGLETQYFGPGTRLLVL.